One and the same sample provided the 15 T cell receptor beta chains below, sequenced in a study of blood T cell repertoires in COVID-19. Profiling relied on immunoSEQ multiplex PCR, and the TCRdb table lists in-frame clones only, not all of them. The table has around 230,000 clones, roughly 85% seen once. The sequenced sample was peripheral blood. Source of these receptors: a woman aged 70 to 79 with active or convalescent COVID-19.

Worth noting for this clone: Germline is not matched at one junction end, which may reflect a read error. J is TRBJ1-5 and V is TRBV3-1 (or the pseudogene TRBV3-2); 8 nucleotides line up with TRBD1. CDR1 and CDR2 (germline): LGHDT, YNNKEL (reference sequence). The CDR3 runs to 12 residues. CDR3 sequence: CASSQRQGAISF. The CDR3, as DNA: TGTGCCAGCAGCCAAAGGCAGGGGGCCATAAGTTTT.

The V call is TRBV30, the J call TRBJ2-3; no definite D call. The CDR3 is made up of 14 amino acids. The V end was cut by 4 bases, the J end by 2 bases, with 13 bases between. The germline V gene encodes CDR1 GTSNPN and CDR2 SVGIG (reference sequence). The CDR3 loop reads CAWTGTYITDTQYF. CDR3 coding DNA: TGTGCCTGGACAGGAACGTATATCACAGATACGCAGTATTTT.

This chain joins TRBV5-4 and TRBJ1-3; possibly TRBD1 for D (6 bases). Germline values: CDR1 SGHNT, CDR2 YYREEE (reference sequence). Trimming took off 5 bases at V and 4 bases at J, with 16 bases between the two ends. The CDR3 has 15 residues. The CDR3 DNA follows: TGTGCCAGCAGTCCCGGGACAAAAAGGGGAAACACCATATATTTT. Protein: CASSPGTKRGNTIYF.

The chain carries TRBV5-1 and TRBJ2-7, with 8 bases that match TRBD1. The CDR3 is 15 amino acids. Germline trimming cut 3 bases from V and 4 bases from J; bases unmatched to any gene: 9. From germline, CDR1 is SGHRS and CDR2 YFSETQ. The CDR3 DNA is TGCGCCAGCAGCTCGGGACAGGAAGGGGGTTACGAGCAGTACTTC. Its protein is CASSSGQEGGYEQYF.

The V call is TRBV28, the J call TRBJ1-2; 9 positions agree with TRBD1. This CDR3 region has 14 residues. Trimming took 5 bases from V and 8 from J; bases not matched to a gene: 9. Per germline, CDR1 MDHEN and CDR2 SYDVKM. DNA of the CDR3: TGTGCCAGCAGTATCGGGGGACAGGGAGGCGGCTACACCTTC. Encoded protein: CASSIGGQGGGYTF.

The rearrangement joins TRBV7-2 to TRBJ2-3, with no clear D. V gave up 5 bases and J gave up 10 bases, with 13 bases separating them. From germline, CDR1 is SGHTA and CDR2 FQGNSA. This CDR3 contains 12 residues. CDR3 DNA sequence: TGTGCCAGCAGCCTGACTCCCCCATCGCAGTATTTT. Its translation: CASSLTPPSQYF.

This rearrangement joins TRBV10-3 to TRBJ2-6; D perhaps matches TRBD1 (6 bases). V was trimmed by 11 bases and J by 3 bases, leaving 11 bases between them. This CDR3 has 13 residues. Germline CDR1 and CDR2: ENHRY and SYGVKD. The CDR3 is CAANRDGANVLTF. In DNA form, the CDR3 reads TGTGCCGCAAACAGGGATGGGGCCAACGTCCTGACTTTC.

CDR3 residues: CAISAGTGRSGNTIYF. The CDR3 DNA follows: TGTGCCATCAGTGCCGGGACAGGCCGCTCTGGAAACACCATATATTTT. The rearrangement uses TRBV10-3 and TRBJ1-3; 8 bases align to TRBD1. Germline CDR1 ENHRY, CDR2 SYGVKD. The CDR3 loop spans 16 amino acids. With 4 bases clipped from V and 0 bases from J, the junction kept 5 bases outside the gene matches.

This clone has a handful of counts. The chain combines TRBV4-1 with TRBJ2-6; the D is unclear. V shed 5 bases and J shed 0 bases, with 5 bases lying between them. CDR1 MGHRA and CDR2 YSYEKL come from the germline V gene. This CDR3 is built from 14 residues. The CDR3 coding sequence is TGCGCCAGCAGCGACTTCTCTGGGGCCAACGTCCTGACTTTC. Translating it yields CASSDFSGANVLTF.

CDR3 loop: CASSLNVQVQPQHF. CDR3 sequence (DNA): TGTGCCAGCAGCCTAAATGTGCAGGTACAGCCCCAGCATTTT. The chain has TRBV7-2 and TRBJ1-5; D ambiguous. Between the trimmed V and J ends, which lost 5 bases and 7 bases, there was a span of 15 bases. The CDR3 is 14 residues long. Looked up from germline, CDR1 is SGHTA and CDR2 is FQGNSA.

CDR3 region: CASRLAGINQETQYF. CDR3 coding DNA: TGCGCCAGCAGACTAGCGGGGATAAACCAAGAGACCCAGTACTTC. The chain has TRBV5-1 and TRBJ2-5; 10 nucleotides match TRBD2. J gave up 0 bases and V 5 bases, and 4 bases lay outside the gene matches. Germline assignment: CDR1 SGHRS and CDR2 YFSETQ. The CDR3 spans 15 residues.

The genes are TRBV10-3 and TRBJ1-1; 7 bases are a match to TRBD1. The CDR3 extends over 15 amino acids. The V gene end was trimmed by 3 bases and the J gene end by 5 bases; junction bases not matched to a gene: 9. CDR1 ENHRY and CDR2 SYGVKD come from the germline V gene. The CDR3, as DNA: TGTGCCATCAGTGACACAACGACAGGGAATACTGAAGCTTTCTTT. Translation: CAISDTTTGNTEAFF.

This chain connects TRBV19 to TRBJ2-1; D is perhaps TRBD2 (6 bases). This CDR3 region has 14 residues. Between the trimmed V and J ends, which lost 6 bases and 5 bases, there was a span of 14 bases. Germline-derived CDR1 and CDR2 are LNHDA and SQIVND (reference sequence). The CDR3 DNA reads TGTGCCAGTAGACTAGCTCTTGACCACAATGAGCAGTTCTTC. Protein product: CASRLALDHNEQFF.

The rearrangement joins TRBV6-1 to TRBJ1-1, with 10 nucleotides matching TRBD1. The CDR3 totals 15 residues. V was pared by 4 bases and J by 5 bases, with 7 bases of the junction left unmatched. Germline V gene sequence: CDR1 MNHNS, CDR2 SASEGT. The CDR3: CASSVPGQGRTEAFF. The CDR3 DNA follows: TGTGCCAGCAGTGTCCCGGGACAGGGGAGGACTGAAGCTTTCTTT.

This chain's CDR3 is CAIGQQGTYNEQFF. CDR3 coding DNA: TGTGCCATAGGACAACAGGGGACCTACAATGAGCAGTTCTTC. This rearrangement joins TRBV10-3 to TRBJ2-1; 7 nucleotides align to TRBD1. Per the germline V gene, CDR1 is ENHRY and CDR2 is SYGVKD. V shed 9 bases and J 2 bases; nucleotides not matched to a gene: 7. The CDR3 has 14 residues.